This T cell receptor beta chain was captured by sequencing in a study of T-cell memory formation after mild COVID-19. Whole-study results and caveats: Clones contracting day 15 to 85 were balanced CD4/CD8; later expanders leaned CD4+.

This clonotype came up many times. The antigen remains unidentified. CDR1 is SNHLY, CDR2 FYNNEI, per germline. CDR3 length: 13 amino acids. V gave up 6 bases and J gave up 5 bases, with 10 bases separating them. TCRdb re-called the 5' RACE reads through MiXCR, storing one row per CDR3 protein. The repertoire holds 150,000 to 200,000 distinct CDR3 sequences, with around 20% as singletons. The clonotype comes from a man between 18 and 35 years old who had mild COVID-19 (a few samples of this study predate the infection). Cell type and time point are not known. The sequencing input was PBMCs or a T cell subset sorted from them (not recorded which). The gene calls are TRBV2 and TRBJ2-2; D is uncertain. The CDR3 reads CASSGSQTGELFF. CDR3 sequence (DNA): TGTGCCAGCAGCGGCAGTCAAACCGGGGAGCTGTTTTTT.